This is a list of T cell receptor beta chains from one sample in a study of somatic mutations in cytotoxic T cells in rheumatoid arthritis. Only in-frame clones appear in the TCRdb table, and some are missing; sequencing was by immunoSEQ multiplex PCR. The sample comprises 8,000 to 13,000 clones, around 81% of which are singletons, and approximately 20% rests with the top ten. The sample was CD8+ T cells sorted from blood. The receptor source for this set is a woman aged 45-65 years in good health. CDR3s include the opening cysteine and the closing phenylalanine or tryptophan. Each record gives: CDR3 protein, CDR3 DNA, J gene, D gene, clone size, V gene. A D gene is named only where the DNA matches it firmly. Expanded clones get a size class; other rows say once, few or many, or leave the size out.

CDR3: CATVLGRQPQHF
DNA: TGTGCCACCGTGCTAGGGAGACAGCCCCAGCATTTT
J: TRBJ1-5
D: .
size: large
V: TRBV27

CDR3: CASSSSGSLDEQYF
DNA: TGCGCCAGCAGCTCATCCGGTAGCTTGGACGAGCAGTACTTC
J: TRBJ2-7
D: .
size: .
V: TRBV4-1

CDR3: CASDWTGADTQYF
DNA: TGCGCCAGCGACTGGACAGGGGCAGATACGCAGTATTTT
J: TRBJ2-3
D: TRBD1
size: .
V: TRBV5-1

CDR3: CASSQGETQYF
DNA: TGTGCCAGCAGTCAGGGGGAGACCCAGTACTTC
J: TRBJ2-5
D: .
size: .
V: TRBV11-3

CDR3: CASSRDSSYEQYF
DNA: TGTGCCAGCAGCCGGGACTCATCCTACGAGCAGTACTTC
J: TRBJ2-7
D: .
size: once
V: TRBV27

CDR3: CASSILAGVGTGELFF
DNA: TGTGCCAGTAGTATTTTAGCGGGAGTTGGCACCGGGGAGCTGTTTTTT
J: TRBJ2-2
D: TRBD2
size: .
V: TRBV19

CDR3: CASSFRGGELFF
DNA: TGTGCCAGCAGTTTCAGGGGCGGGGAGCTGTTTTTT
J: TRBJ2-2
D: .
size: .
V: TRBV27

CDR3: CASSSSGTGDYGYTF
DNA: TGTGCCAGCAGTTCAAGCGGGACAGGGGATTACGGCTACACCTTC
J: TRBJ1-2
D: TRBD1
size: .
V: TRBV19

CDR3: CASRGPGLADNEQFF
DNA: TGTGCCAGCAGGGGACCGGGACTAGCGGACAATGAGCAGTTCTTC
J: TRBJ2-1
D: TRBD2
size: once
V: TRBV27

CDR3: CASSLTGTDSYGYTF
DNA: TGCGCCAGCAGCTTGACTGGGACAGATTCCTATGGCTACACCTTC
J: TRBJ1-2
D: TRBD1
size: .
V: TRBV5-1

CDR3: CASSLGAGNGNTIYF
DNA: TGTGCCAGCAGCTTAGGAGCGGGTAATGGAAACACCATATATTTT
J: TRBJ1-3
D: .
size: .
V: TRBV13

CDR3: CASSLAQGTPEQYF
DNA: TGTGCCAGCAGCTTAGCACAGGGGACCCCCGAGCAGTACTTC
J: TRBJ2-7
D: TRBD1
size: .
V: TRBV13

CDR3: CASSARDTGELFF
DNA: TGTGCCAGCAGTGCGAGGGACACCGGGGAGCTGTTTTTT
J: TRBJ2-2
D: .
size: .
V: TRBV6-1

CDR3: CASSISAPGEQYF
DNA: TGTGCCAGTAGTATATCCGCGCCCGGCGAGCAGTACTTC
J: TRBJ2-7
D: .
size: .
V: TRBV19

CDR3: CASSYSEGAGTEAFF
DNA: TGTGCCAGCAGTTACTCTGAGGGGGCGGGGACTGAAGCTTTCTTT
J: TRBJ1-1
D: TRBD1
size: .
V: TRBV6-5

CDR3: CASSLVGAGREQFF
DNA: TGTGCCAGCAGCTTAGTCGGGGCCGGGAGAGAGCAGTTCTTC
J: TRBJ2-1
D: .
size: few
V: TRBV7-4

CDR3: CASSLALGGAEAFF
DNA: TGTGCCAGCAGCTTGGCCCTGGGGGGGGCTGAAGCTTTCTTT
J: TRBJ1-1
D: .
size: few
V: TRBV7-9

CDR3: CASSARGKDARETQYF
DNA: TGTGCCAGCAGCGCCCGGGGAAAAGACGCCAGGGAGACCCAGTACTTC
J: TRBJ2-5
D: .
size: .
V: TRBV5-4

CDR3: CASSYAGTPLLETQYF
DNA: TGTGCCAGCAGCTACGCCGGGACTCCGTTGTTGGAGACCCAGTACTTC
J: TRBJ2-5
D: .
size: once
V: TRBV5-6

CDR3: CASSYSEKSEQYF
DNA: TGTGCCAGCAGTTACTCTGAAAAGAGCGAGCAGTACTTC
J: TRBJ2-7
D: .
size: few
V: TRBV6-5

CDR3: CASSLAWGGTEETQYF
DNA: TGTGCCAGCAGCTTGGCCTGGGGAGGGACGGAGGAGACCCAGTACTTC
J: TRBJ2-5
D: TRBD2
size: once
V: TRBV5-4

CDR3: CASSPLQGNYGYTF
DNA: TGCGCCAGCAGCCCCCTACAGGGAAACTATGGCTACACCTTC
J: TRBJ1-2
D: .
size: .
V: TRBV4-3

CDR3: CASSGQGVSQPQHF
DNA: TGTGCCAGCAGCGGTCAGGGGGTGTCTCAGCCCCAGCATTTT
J: TRBJ1-5
D: TRBD1
size: .
V: TRBV27

CDR3: CASSRTSGTRYEQYF
DNA: TGTGCCAGTAGTAGGACTAGCGGGACCCGCTACGAGCAGTACTTC
J: TRBJ2-7
D: TRBD2
size: .
V: TRBV19

CDR3: CASSYLAGSYEQYF
DNA: TGTGCCAGCAGTTACCTAGCGGGGTCCTACGAGCAGTACTTC
J: TRBJ2-7
D: TRBD2
size: .
V: TRBV6-5

CDR3: CASSAGSLSYGYTF
DNA: TGTGCCAGCAGTGCAGGGTCCCTAAGCTATGGCTACACCTTC
J: TRBJ1-2
D: .
size: .
V: TRBV6-6

CDR3: CASSGPGGGARETQYF
DNA: TGTGCCAGCAGTGGACCGGGCGGGGGGGCTCGGGAGACCCAGTACTTC
J: TRBJ2-5
D: TRBD2
size: once
V: TRBV6-6

CDR3: CASSQAGLADYNEQFF
DNA: TGTGCCAGCAGCCAAGCGGGACTAGCGGATTACAATGAGCAGTTCTTC
J: TRBJ2-1
D: TRBD2
size: .
V: TRBV5-4

CDR3: CASSQDSGGTNYGYTF
DNA: TGTGCCAGCAGCCAAGATTCAGGGGGCACCAACTATGGCTACACCTTC
J: TRBJ1-2
D: TRBD1
size: .
V: TRBV5-5

CDR3: CASTGTSYEQYF
DNA: TGTGCCAGCACGGGTACTTCCTACGAGCAGTACTTC
J: TRBJ2-7
D: .
size: .
V: TRBV27

CDR3: CASSHSVYYGYTF
DNA: TGCGCCAGCAGCCATTCAGTTTACTATGGCTACACCTTC
J: TRBJ1-2
D: .
size: .
V: TRBV4-1

CDR3: CASSSRTENTEAFF
DNA: TGTGCCAGCAGTTCTAGGACTGAAAACACTGAAGCTTTCTTT
J: TRBJ1-1
D: .
size: .
V: TRBV27

CDR3: CASSLGQANTGELFF
DNA: TGTGCCAGCAGCTTGGGACAGGCGAACACCGGGGAGCTGTTTTTT
J: TRBJ2-2
D: TRBD1
size: .
V: TRBV7-6

CDR3: CASGETGWGQPQHF
DNA: TGTGCCAGCGGGGAGACAGGGTGGGGACAGCCCCAGCATTTT
J: TRBJ1-5
D: TRBD1
size: .
V: TRBV25-1

CDR3: CASSSGLAGGTSTDTQYF
DNA: TGCGCCAGCAGCTCGGGACTAGCGGGAGGCACTAGCACAGATACGCAGTATTTT
J: TRBJ2-3
D: TRBD2
size: .
V: TRBV5-1

CDR3: CASGGRSWTYEQYF
DNA: TGTGCCAGCGGCGGGAGGAGCTGGACCTACGAGCAGTACTTC
J: TRBJ2-7
D: TRBD2
size: .
V: TRBV6-1

CDR3: CASSPDRDSTGGYTF
DNA: TGTGCCAGCAGCCCGGACAGGGACTCCACTGGTGGCTACACCTTC
J: TRBJ1-2
D: TRBD1
size: .
V: TRBV7-9

CDR3: CASSFPGGETQYF
DNA: TGTGCCAGCAGCTTCCCAGGGGGAGAGACCCAGTACTTC
J: TRBJ2-5
D: TRBD1
size: .
V: TRBV5-5

CDR3: CASSSRVPGETQYF
DNA: TGTGCCAGCAGTTCCCGGGTCCCTGGAGAGACCCAGTACTTC
J: TRBJ2-5
D: .
size: .
V: TRBV27

CDR3: CASSESSYEQYF
DNA: TGTGCCAGCAGTGAGAGCTCCTACGAGCAGTACTTC
J: TRBJ2-7
D: .
size: .
V: TRBV6-5

CDR3: CASSYPPNPRETQYF
DNA: TGTGCCAGCAGTTACCCCCCTAACCCTAGGGAGACCCAGTACTTC
J: TRBJ2-5
D: .
size: .
V: TRBV6-5